This passage covers 20 T cell receptor beta chains from one sample sequenced in a study of PD-L1 blockade in urothelial cancer. The method was immunoSEQ multiplex PCR; TCRdb's version includes in-frame clones alone and lacks a portion of them. This repertoire shows about 50,000 clones, nearly 90% found once; its top ten account for 7.6%. The specimen comprised PBMCs, sampled around atezolizumab (anti-PD-L1) treatment. These TCRs come from a man in his fifties or sixties with urothelial cancer.

In its sample, this clone was seen once. J is TRBJ1-2 and V is TRBV7-3; D may be TRBD1 (5 bases). Trimming removed 1 base from V and 7 bases from J, with 13 bases in between. This CDR3 has 14 residues. Germline assignment: CDR1 SGHTA and CDR2 FQGTGA. This CDR3 reads CASSLNSGVGGYTF. The CDR3 DNA sequence: TGTGCCAGCAGCTTAAACTCGGGGGTGGGTGGCTACACCTTC. The full variable domain, its missing parts supplied by reference TRBV7-3 and TRBJ1-2, is GAGVSQTPSNKVTEKGKYVELRCDPISGHTALYWYRQSLGQGPEFLIYFQGTGAADDSGLPNDRFFAVRPEGSVSTLKIQRTERGDSAVYLCASSLNSGVGGYTFGSGTRLTVV.

This chain uses TRBV28 with TRBJ2-7; D might be TRBD2 (5 bases). V was shortened by 0 bases and J by 6 bases, with 18 bases between the two germline ends. Germline CDR1 is MDHEN and CDR2 is SYDVKM. The CDR3 loop spans 16 amino acids. The CDR3 DNA reads as TGTGCCAGCAGTTTATGGGGCAGAGAGGGTCGGGTCGAGCAGTACTTC. This gives the protein CASSLWGREGRVEQYF.

The V gene is TRBV4-2, the J gene TRBJ2-5, with TRBD2 identical over 14 bases. The CDR3 length is 16 residues. Losses at the gene ends were 3 bases for V and 6 bases for J; bases not matched to a gene: 6. Per germline, CDR1 LGHNA and CDR2 YNFKEQ. In DNA form, the CDR3 reads TGTGCCAGCAGCCAGCTGACTAGCGGGGGGGCTCAGACCCAGTACTTC. Protein product: CASSQLTSGGAQTQYF.

V usage is TRBV5-1 and J usage is TRBJ1-1; D is undetermined. Deletions cut 0 bases from V and 5 bases from J, with 8 bases between. From germline, CDR1 is SGHRS and CDR2 YFSETQ. The CDR3 contains 13 residues. The chain's CDR3 is CASSLVAQTEAFF. The CDR3 DNA follows: TGCGCCAGCAGCTTGGTCGCACAAACTGAAGCTTTCTTT.

The rearrangement uses TRBV6-4 and TRBJ2-3; D not resolved. V was cut by 10 bases and J by 8 bases, with 16 bases left in between. The germline CDR1 and CDR2 sequences are MRHNA and SNTAGT. CDR3 length: 12 amino acids. Here the CDR3 DNA reads TGTGCCACCTTATCGGGTGATGGTACGCAGTATTTT. Translating gives CATLSGDGTQYF.

The CDR3 reads CASSLAGTGTTVLTF. Written as DNA, the CDR3 is TGTGCCAGCAGCTTAGCGGGGACAGGGACCACCGTCCTGACTTTC. This chain uses TRBV7-2 with TRBJ2-6, with TRBD1 identical over 9 bases. J was trimmed by 12 bases and V by 0 bases; bases with no gene match: 6. The CDR3 runs 15 residues. Germline V CDR1 and CDR2: SGHTA, FQGNSA.

The chain joins TRBV6-4 to TRBJ2-3, with D hard to call. Germline V gene data show CDR1 as MRHNA and CDR2 as SNTAGT. This CDR3 spans 15 amino acids. The ends were cut back, 5 bases at V and 2 bases at J, with 14 bases in the middle. The CDR3: CASSQTTRPTDTQYF. In DNA, the CDR3 is TGTGCCAGCAGTCAAACTACCAGACCCACAGATACGCAGTATTTT.

This clone was picked up one time. V is TRBV11-3 and J is TRBJ2-2; maybe TRBD2 (6 bases). Germline CDR1 SGHNT, CDR2 YENEEA. This CDR3 comprises 16 residues. V shed 5 bases and J shed 3 bases, with 16 bases lying between them. CDR3 residues: CASSQGTLGDTGELFF. The CDR3 DNA reads as TGTGCCAGCAGCCAAGGGACTCTTGGGGACACCGGGGAGCTGTTTTTT.

The chain has TRBV4-1 and TRBJ2-5, with 7 positions matching TRBD2. Germline V gene data show CDR1 as MGHRA and CDR2 as YSYEKL. This CDR3 region has 13 residues. The ends lost 4 bases at V and 5 bases at J; junction bases unmatched: 4. Here the CDR3 reads CASSPWRGETQYF. The CDR3, as DNA: TGCGCCAGCAGCCCCTGGCGGGGGGAGACCCAGTACTTC.

The chain joins TRBV19 to TRBJ1-1, with a tentative D call TRBD1 (6 bases). With 7 bases removed from V and 7 bases from J, the gap between germline ends came to 22 bases. There are 15 residues in the CDR3. CDR1 and CDR2 (germline): LNHDA, SQIVND (reference sequence). CDR3 protein: CASTSWGGGLNEAFF. The CDR3 DNA follows: TGTGCCAGTACCTCATGGGGAGGGGGGCTCAATGAAGCTTTCTTT.

The chain employs TRBV7-3 and TRBJ2-1, with TRBD2 matching over 8 bases. The CDR3 totals 15 residues. Germline V gene data show CDR1 as SGHTA and CDR2 as FQGTGA. V shed 5 bases, J shed 9 bases, and the junction held 12 bases outside the gene matches. This chain's CDR3 is CASSISGVREGEQFF. The CDR3 nucleotides are TGTGCCAGCAGCATTAGCGGGGTACGGGAGGGTGAGCAGTTCTTC.

The chain has TRBV4-3 and TRBJ2-2; 9 nucleotides match TRBD2. V gave up 0 bases and J gave up 3 bases; unmatched junction bases: 8. The germline V gene has CDR1 LGHNA and CDR2 YSLEER. CDR3 length: 18 residues. Written as DNA, the CDR3 is TGCGCCAGCAGCCAAGATGGGGCGGGGGGGCCTTACACCGGGGAGCTGTTTTTT. Protein: CASSQDGAGGPYTGELFF.

The chain uses TRBV6-6 and TRBJ2-1; 7 positions match TRBD1. V shed 5 bases, J shed 6 bases, and the junction held 4 bases outside the gene matches. Germline values: CDR1 MNHNY, CDR2 SVGAGI (reference sequence). CDR3 length: 13 amino acids. The CDR3: CASSRQGFNEQFF. In nucleotides, the CDR3 is TGTGCCAGCAGTCGACAGGGTTTCAATGAGCAGTTCTTC.

The genes are TRBV9 and TRBJ1-4; D remains ambiguous. The V gene lost 0 bases and the J gene lost 8 bases, with 11 bases spanning the gap. This CDR3 region has 14 residues. Germline-derived CDR1 and CDR2 are SGDLS and YYNGEE. CDR3 sequence: CASSVDLGGEKLFF. CDR3 coding DNA: TGTGCCAGCAGCGTAGATCTGGGAGGGGAAAAACTGTTTTTT.

The rearrangement links TRBV9 to TRBJ1-2, with a tentative D call TRBD1 (6 bases). This CDR3 is 16 amino acids long. V was pared by 3 bases and J by 2 bases, with 17 bases between. Germline CDR1 reads SGDLS; CDR2 reads YYNGEE. CDR3 coding DNA: TGTGCCAGCAGCGCAGCGAGACAGGAGCCGAACTATGGCTACACCTTC. It translates to CASSAARQEPNYGYTF.

V usage is TRBV6-5 and J usage is TRBJ1-1; TRBD1 might be the D (5 bases). The germline CDR1 and CDR2 sequences are MNHEY and SVGAGI. The CDR3 has 16 residues. V was pared by 0 bases and J by 3 bases, with 14 bases between. The CDR3 here is CASSYSGGGQDTEAFF. The CDR3 region has the DNA TGTGCCAGCAGTTACTCGGGGGGAGGTCAGGACACTGAAGCTTTCTTT.

The genes are TRBV5-5 and TRBJ2-4, with a tentative D call TRBD2 (6 bases). The CDR3 loop spans 15 amino acids. V was clipped by 3 bases and J by 7 bases, with 17 bases between them. Per the germline V gene, CDR1 is SGHKS and CDR2 is YYEKEE (reference sequence). This chain's CDR3 is CASSSLGGVRNIQYF. In DNA form, the CDR3 reads TGTGCCAGCAGCTCGCTCGGAGGGGTTAGGAACATTCAGTACTTC.

The CDR3 coding sequence is TGTGCCAGCAGCCGCGGACAGGGAGTCGCCATATATTTT. This sequence encodes CASSRGQGVAIYF. This chain uses TRBV5-6 with TRBJ1-3; 8 positions match TRBD1. The CDR3 runs to 13 residues. V dropped 4 bases and J dropped 11; count of bases not matched to a gene: 8. Per germline, CDR1 SGHDT and CDR2 YYEEEE. The full variable domain, completed using reference TRBV5-6 and TRBJ1-3, is DAGVTQSPTHLIKTRGQQVTLRCSPKSGHDTVSWYQQALGQGPQFIFQYYEEEERQRGNFPDRFSGHQFPNYSSELNVNALLLGDSALYLCASSRGQGVAIYFGEGSWLTVV.

The chain joins TRBV5-6 to TRBJ1-5; D might be TRBD1 (5 bases). CDR1 and CDR2 from the germline V gene are SGHDT and YYEEEE. The V end was cut by 2 bases, the J end by 9 bases, with 12 bases between. There are 13 residues in the CDR3. In DNA, the CDR3 is TGTGCCAGCAGCTTCAGGACATCTGGGCCCCAGCATTTT. Amino acid sequence: CASSFRTSGPQHF.

J is TRBJ1-5 and V is TRBV7-2; TRBD1 aligns across 8 bases. The V gene end was trimmed by 1 base and the J gene end by 4 bases; junction bases not matched to a gene: 3. Looked up from germline, CDR1 is SGHTA and CDR2 is FQGNSA. This CDR3 comprises 15 residues. The CDR3 DNA sequence: TGTGCCAGCAGCTTAGGACAGGGGAGGAATCAGCCCCAGCATTTT. Its protein is CASSLGQGRNQPQHF. Together with reference TRBV7-2 and TRBJ1-5, the CDR3 gives the full variable domain: GAGVSQSPSNKVTEKGKDVELRCDPISGHTALYWYRQSLGQGLEFLIYFQGNSAPDKSGLPSDRFSAERTGGSVSTLTIQRTQQEDSAVYLCASSLGQGRNQPQHFGDGTRLSIL.